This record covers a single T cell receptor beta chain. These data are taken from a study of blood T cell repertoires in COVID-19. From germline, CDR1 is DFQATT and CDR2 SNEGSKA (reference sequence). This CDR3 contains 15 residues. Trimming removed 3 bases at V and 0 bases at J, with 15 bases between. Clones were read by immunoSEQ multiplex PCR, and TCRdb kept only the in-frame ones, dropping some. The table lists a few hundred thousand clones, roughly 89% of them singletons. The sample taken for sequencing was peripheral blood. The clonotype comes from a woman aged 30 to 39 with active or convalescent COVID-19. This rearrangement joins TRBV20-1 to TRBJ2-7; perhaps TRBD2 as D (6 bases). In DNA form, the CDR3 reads TGCAGTGCTAGTTGGCGGGGAGGATCCTCCTACGAGCAGTACTTC. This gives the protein CSASWRGGSSYEQYF.